These T cell receptor beta chains were read from a single sample in a study of OX40 agonist ivuxolimab in advanced cancers. Assay: immunoSEQ multiplex PCR; the TCRdb copy retains only in-frame clones and omits some. The profile shows roughly 81,000 clones, 75% to 90% of them singletons. Sequenced material: CD4+ or CD8+ T cells sorted from blood, taken in a trial of the OX40 agonist ivuxolimab. Source of these receptors: an adult with an advanced solid tumor such as melanoma, head and neck, liver or kidney cancer. Both conserved end residues are trimmed from each CDR3.

CDR3	V
ASSLLASSGNTIY	TRBV5-1
ASKAGEFGGYT	TRBV6-1
ASSLAITYEQY	TRBV7-2
ASTGTGLGEQF	TRBV10-1
ASRKTGGTNEKLF	TRBV5-1
AISERETGELF	TRBV10-3
ASSSDFANTGELF	TRBV7-9
ASSPTEGGTSGYT	TRBV18
ASSVALAGGQETQY	TRBV9
ASSLGRERPQY	TRBV7-8
ASSPGQGPYEQY	TRBV7-3
ASSQDGTGVDHEQY	TRBV4-2
ASSYDRDSYEQY	TRBV5-1
ASSLGVETVSYEQY	TRBV27
ASSLVLAGGLYNEQF	TRBV7-2
ASSSNRGHRGVDTQY	TRBV9
ASSLASSRRDTQY	TRBV7-2
ASLGAPYEQY	TRBV28
ASSHSGTGFEQY	TRBV4-1
SVRIGNTIY	TRBV20-1
ASSLEGRENMNTEAF	TRBV5-6